This is a list of T cell receptor beta chains from one sample in a study of blood T cell repertoires in COVID-19. Data came from immunoSEQ multiplex PCR; TCRdb stores just in-frame clones and leaves some out. The sample lists tens of thousands of clones, around 80% occurring once. The sample taken for sequencing was peripheral blood. These TCRs come from a woman older than 75 with acute or convalescent COVID-19. Each CDR3 is given with its conserved first and last residue. The D gene is left open where the match is weak. The size entry is marked missing in some rows and otherwise reads once, few, many or a size class.

J: TRBJ2-5
V: TRBV4-1
D: TRBD2
size: .
CDR3: CASSQERAPGGQETQYF
DNA: TGCGCCAGCAGCCAAGAGCGGGCCCCCGGGGGGCAAGAGACCCAGTACTTC

J: TRBJ2-1
V: TRBV27
D: TRBD2
size: .
CDR3: CASSQRGDGNEQFF
DNA: TGTGCCAGCAGCCAGCGGGGCGACGGCAATGAGCAGTTCTTC

J: TRBJ2-3
V: TRBV2
D: .
size: .
CDR3: CATGGVSTDTQYF
DNA: TGTGCCACGGGCGGGGTCAGCACAGATACGCAGTATTTT

J: TRBJ2-7
V: TRBV5-1
D: TRBD2
size: .
CDR3: CASSLTTGASGSYEQYF
DNA: TGCGCCAGCAGCTTAACAACGGGGGCTAGCGGGTCCTACGAGCAGTACTTC

J: TRBJ2-5
V: TRBV9
D: TRBD2
size: .
CDR3: CASSVGGLAGKETQYF
DNA: TGTGCCAGCAGCGTAGGAGGACTAGCGGGAAAAGAGACCCAGTACTTC

J: TRBJ2-1
V: TRBV5-4
D: TRBD2
size: .
CDR3: CASSAPGLAEHNEQFF
DNA: TGTGCCAGCAGCGCACCGGGACTAGCGGAACACAATGAGCAGTTCTTC

J: TRBJ2-2
V: TRBV24-1
D: .
size: .
CDR3: CATRGPGGTGELFF
DNA: TGTGCCACCAGGGGGCCAGGGGGGACCGGGGAGCTGTTTTTT

J: TRBJ1-2
V: TRBV4-1
D: .
size: .
CDR3: CASSQVGSTGKYGYTF
DNA: TGCGCCAGCAGCCAAGTTGGGTCGACAGGAAAATATGGCTACACCTTC

J: TRBJ1-5
V: TRBV2
D: TRBD1
size: once
CDR3: CASTGQGTSNQPQHF
DNA: TGTGCGAGCACGGGACAGGGGACGAGCAATCAGCCCCAGCATTTT

J: TRBJ1-2
V: TRBV28
D: TRBD1
size: .
CDR3: CASSFGGTANYGYTF
DNA: TGTGCCAGCAGTTTTGGGGGGACAGCTAACTATGGCTACACCTTC

J: TRBJ2-7
V: TRBV6-6
D: TRBD2
size: .
CDR3: CASSPRGASGNTYEQYF
DNA: TGTGCCAGCAGTCCCCGTGGGGCTAGCGGGAACACCTACGAGCAGTACTTC

J: TRBJ2-7
V: TRBV7-9
D: TRBD2
size: .
CDR3: CASSFPDRSKAGGYEQYF
DNA: TGTGCCAGCAGCTTCCCGGACAGGTCAAAAGCGGGGGGCTACGAGCAGTACTTC

J: TRBJ1-1
V: TRBV29-1
D: .
size: .
CDR3: CSADGWEGAFF
DNA: TGCAGCGCCGACGGGTGGGAGGGGGCTTTCTTT

J: TRBJ2-5
V: TRBV15
D: TRBD2
size: .
CDR3: CATRAGGALETQYF
DNA: TGTGCCACCAGAGCCGGGGGGGCCTTGGAGACCCAGTACTTC

J: TRBJ2-1
V: TRBV6-6
D: TRBD2
size: .
CDR3: CASSSPAGEQFF
DNA: TGTGCCAGCAGTTCGCCAGCGGGAGAGCAGTTCTTC

J: TRBJ2-5
V: TRBV5-5
D: .
size: .
CDR3: CASSFATYQETQYF
DNA: TGTGCCAGCAGCTTCGCGACTTACCAAGAGACCCAGTACTTC

J: TRBJ2-5
V: TRBV5-4
D: TRBD1
size: .
CDR3: CASSLRSGQGLRETQYF
DNA: TGTGCCAGCAGCTTGAGATCGGGACAGGGACTGAGGGAGACCCAGTACTTC

J: TRBJ2-7
V: TRBV13
D: .
size: few
CDR3: CASRDSSQVGEQYF
DNA: TGTGCCAGCAGAGACAGCAGTCAGGTCGGCGAGCAGTACTTC

J: TRBJ2-3
V: TRBV7-9
D: .
size: .
CDR3: CASSSWGDVTDTQYF
DNA: TGTGCCAGCAGCTCTTGGGGGGACGTTACAGATACGCAGTATTTT

J: TRBJ2-1
V: TRBV2
D: .
size: .
CDR3: CASSGGVEQFF
DNA: TGTGCCAGCAGTGGGGGCGTTGAGCAGTTCTTC

J: TRBJ1-1
V: TRBV12-3/TRBV12-4
D: .
size: once
CDR3: CASSFPGNTEAFF
DNA: TGTGCCAGCAGTTTCCCCGGGAACACTGAAGCTTTCTTT

J: TRBJ1-3
V: TRBV10-2
D: .
size: .
CDR3: CASSAPTAGNTIYF
DNA: TGCGCCAGCAGTGCCCCGACAGCGGGAAACACCATATATTTT

J: TRBJ2-5
V: TRBV5-1
D: TRBD2
size: .
CDR3: CASRTGRADETQYF
DNA: TGCGCCAGCCGTACTGGGAGGGCCGACGAGACCCAGTACTTC

J: TRBJ1-2
V: TRBV6-1
D: .
size: .
CDR3: CASSEGYRTNYGYTF
DNA: TGTGCCAGCAGTGAAGGGTACAGGACTAACTATGGCTACACCTTC

J: TRBJ2-1
V: TRBV28
D: .
size: .
CDR3: CASSFGVNEQFF
DNA: TGTGCCAGCAGTTTCGGGGTAAATGAGCAGTTCTTC

J: TRBJ2-1
V: TRBV7-2
D: .
size: .
CDR3: CASSLQTFEQFF
DNA: TGTGCCAGCAGCTTACAAACTTTTGAGCAGTTCTTC

J: TRBJ1-4
V: TRBV7-2
D: .
size: .
CDR3: CASSLGSGVREKLFF
DNA: TGTGCCAGCAGCTTAGGGTCAGGGGTACGTGAAAAACTGTTTTTT

J: TRBJ2-7
V: TRBV5-1
D: TRBD1
size: .
CDR3: CASSLIGQGFEQYF
DNA: TGCGCCAGCAGCTTGATCGGACAGGGGTTCGAGCAGTACTTC

J: TRBJ2-3
V: TRBV5-1
D: TRBD1
size: .
CDR3: CASSSSAGGSTDTQYF
DNA: TGCGCCAGCAGCTCCTCGGCAGGGGGAAGCACAGATACGCAGTATTTT

J: TRBJ1-2
V: TRBV11-2
D: TRBD1
size: .
CDR3: CASSLDGTGDGGYTF
DNA: TGTGCCAGCAGCTTAGATGGGACAGGGGATGGTGGCTACACCTTC

J: TRBJ2-5
V: TRBV5-1
D: .
size: .
CDR3: CASSMGRGFGETQYF
DNA: TGCGCCAGCAGCATGGGTCGGGGGTTTGGGGAGACCCAGTACTTC

J: TRBJ2-5
V: TRBV10-3
D: TRBD2
size: .
CDR3: CAISEGVAGSQETQYF
DNA: TGTGCCATCAGTGAGGGCGTAGCGGGCAGCCAAGAGACCCAGTACTTC

J: TRBJ2-1
V: TRBV11-2
D: .
size: .
CDR3: CASSLERDLNNEQFF
DNA: TGTGCCAGCAGCTTAGAACGGGACTTAAACAATGAGCAGTTCTTC